A selection of T cell receptor beta chains follows, all from one sample in a study of CD8 T cells in Susac syndrome. TCRdb redid the calling of the immunoSEQ multiplex PCR reads with MiXCR, one entry per CDR3 protein. The repertoire holds 80,000 to 90,000 distinct CDR3 sequences, with over 85% as singletons. Sequenced sample: CD8+ T cells from PBMCs. These receptor sequences come from a human donor in good health. Both conserved end residues are part of each CDR3. The order of the fields is D gene, CDR3 length, J gene, clone size, V gene, CDR3 protein, CDR3 DNA. A D gene is named only where the DNA matches it firmly. Rows give clone size only sometimes, using once, few, many, or a class for an expanded clone.

d_gene: NA
len: 14
j_gene: TRBJ2-5
abundance: NA
v_gene: TRBV5-5
CDR3aa: CASSAGRSQETQYF
CDR3nt: TGTGCCAGCAGCGCCGGACGGTCCCAAGAGACCCAGTACTTC

d_gene: NA
len: 17
j_gene: TRBJ1-2
abundance: NA
v_gene: TRBV5-4
CDR3aa: CASSHNLRTRANYGYTF
CDR3nt: TGTGCCAGCAGCCATAACCTAAGGACAAGGGCTAACTATGGCTACACCTTC

d_gene: TRBD1
len: 16
j_gene: TRBJ2-7
abundance: NA
v_gene: TRBV30
CDR3aa: CAWSTDWTGGPYEQYF
CDR3nt: TGTGCCTGGAGTACCGATTGGACAGGGGGGCCCTACGAGCAGTACTTC

d_gene: NA
len: 8
j_gene: TRBJ2-5
abundance: NA
v_gene: TRBV7-8
CDR3aa: CASSPRYF
CDR3nt: TGTGCCAGCAGCCCGCGCTACTTC

d_gene: NA
len: 11
j_gene: TRBJ1-6
abundance: NA
v_gene: TRBV30
CDR3aa: CAWSVSSPLHF
CDR3nt: TGTGCCTGGAGTGTGTCTTCACCCCTCCACTTT

d_gene: TRBD1
len: 14
j_gene: TRBJ1-2
abundance: NA
v_gene: TRBV23-1
CDR3aa: CASGGQGPNYGYTF
CDR3nt: TGCGCCAGCGGGGGACAGGGCCCTAACTATGGCTACACCTTC

d_gene: TRBD1
len: 18
j_gene: TRBJ1-1
abundance: NA
v_gene: TRBV9
CDR3aa: CASSPPLRTGGEGTEAFF
CDR3nt: TGTGCCAGCAGCCCTCCGCTAAGGACAGGGGGAGAGGGCACTGAAGCTTTCTTT

d_gene: NA
len: 15
j_gene: TRBJ2-2
abundance: NA
v_gene: TRBV5-1
CDR3aa: CASSLGQGNTGELFF
CDR3nt: TGCGCCAGCAGCTTGGGGCAGGGGAACACCGGGGAGCTGTTTTTT

d_gene: TRBD1
len: 13
j_gene: TRBJ2-2
abundance: NA
v_gene: TRBV9
CDR3aa: CASSVGDSGELFF
CDR3nt: TGTGCCAGCAGCGTAGGGGACAGCGGGGAGCTGTTTTTT

d_gene: TRBD2
len: 16
j_gene: TRBJ2-3
abundance: NA
v_gene: TRBV2
CDR3aa: CASSWVSGGTTDTQYF
CDR3nt: TGTGCCAGCAGTTGGGTTAGCGGGGGGACCACAGATACGCAGTATTTT

d_gene: NA
len: 14
j_gene: TRBJ2-7
abundance: NA
v_gene: TRBV4-1
CDR3aa: CASSQGPRGREQYF
CDR3nt: TGCGCCAGCAGCCAAGGACCCAGGGGACGGGAGCAGTACTTC

d_gene: NA
len: 12
j_gene: TRBJ1-1
abundance: NA
v_gene: TRBV29-1
CDR3aa: CSIPGENTEAFF
CDR3nt: TGCAGCATCCCCGGTGAGAACACTGAAGCTTTCTTT

d_gene: TRBD1
len: 14
j_gene: TRBJ2-7
abundance: NA
v_gene: TRBV9
CDR3aa: CASSGGGTGEELYF
CDR3nt: TGTGCCAGCAGCGGAGGCGGGACAGGGGAAGAGCTGTACTTC

d_gene: NA
len: 12
j_gene: TRBJ2-3
abundance: once
v_gene: TRBV7-9
CDR3aa: CASSQTADTQYF
CDR3nt: TGTGCCAGCAGCCAAACGGCAGATACGCAGTATTTT

d_gene: NA
len: 11
j_gene: TRBJ2-2
abundance: NA
v_gene: TRBV29-1
CDR3aa: CSVAGTGKLFF
CDR3nt: TGCAGCGTTGCAGGAACCGGGAAGCTGTTTTTT

d_gene: NA
len: 11
j_gene: TRBJ2-7
abundance: NA
v_gene: TRBV7-9
CDR3aa: CASSITSEQYF
CDR3nt: TGTGCCAGCAGCATCACTAGCGAGCAGTACTTC

d_gene: TRBD1
len: 15
j_gene: TRBJ1-2
abundance: NA
v_gene: TRBV2
CDR3aa: CASSRSGTGGYGYTF
CDR3nt: TGTGCCAGCAGTCGTTCCGGGACAGGAGGCTATGGCTACACCTTC

d_gene: TRBD2
len: 13
j_gene: TRBJ2-5
abundance: NA
v_gene: TRBV29-1
CDR3aa: CSVEEGTRGAQYF
CDR3nt: TGCAGCGTTGAAGAAGGAACACGGGGGGCCCAGTACTTC

d_gene: TRBD2
len: 17
j_gene: TRBJ2-3
abundance: NA
v_gene: TRBV9
CDR3aa: CASSVARAGESTDTQYF
CDR3nt: TGTGCCAGCAGCGTAGCTCGGGCGGGGGAGAGCACAGATACGCAGTATTTT

d_gene: NA
len: 15
j_gene: TRBJ2-1
abundance: NA
v_gene: TRBV4-1
CDR3aa: CASSQVALGDNEQFF
CDR3nt: TGCGCCAGCAGCCAAGTGGCCCTGGGGGACAATGAGCAGTTCTTC

d_gene: TRBD1
len: 11
j_gene: TRBJ2-1
abundance: NA
v_gene: TRBV12-3/TRBV12-4
CDR3aa: CASRQGGEQFF
CDR3nt: TGTGCCAGCAGACAGGGGGGTGAGCAGTTCTTC

d_gene: TRBD2
len: 16
j_gene: TRBJ2-2
abundance: NA
v_gene: TRBV7-3
CDR3aa: CASSFLAGGSTGELFF
CDR3nt: TGTGCCAGCAGCTTTCTAGCGGGGGGGTCCACCGGGGAGCTGTTTTTT

d_gene: NA
len: 15
j_gene: TRBJ2-7
abundance: NA
v_gene: TRBV29-1
CDR3aa: CSVEGDLTSPYEQYF
CDR3nt: TGCAGCGTTGAGGGCGACTTGACGAGCCCCTACGAGCAGTACTTC

d_gene: NA
len: 12
j_gene: TRBJ2-7
abundance: NA
v_gene: TRBV29-1
CDR3aa: CSVKDGSLEQYF
CDR3nt: TGCAGCGTGAAGGACGGATCCCTGGAGCAGTACTTC

d_gene: NA
len: 14
j_gene: TRBJ1-2
abundance: few
v_gene: TRBV16
CDR3aa: CASSQSRGGYGYTF
CDR3nt: TGTGCCAGCAGCCAATCGCGCGGGGGGTATGGCTACACCTTC

d_gene: NA
len: 15
j_gene: TRBJ2-3
abundance: NA
v_gene: TRBV15
CDR3aa: CATSTFLGNTDTQYF
CDR3nt: TGTGCCACCAGCACCTTCCTCGGGAACACAGATACGCAGTATTTT

d_gene: NA
len: 14
j_gene: TRBJ1-1
abundance: NA
v_gene: TRBV4-2
CDR3aa: CASSHQTGDTEAFF
CDR3nt: TGTGCCAGCAGCCACCAAACAGGAGACACTGAAGCTTTCTTT

d_gene: NA
len: 15
j_gene: TRBJ2-5
abundance: NA
v_gene: TRBV29-1
CDR3aa: CSVEDPGPIAETQYF
CDR3nt: TGCAGCGTTGAAGATCCGGGACCCATCGCAGAGACCCAGTACTTC

d_gene: NA
len: 13
j_gene: TRBJ2-5
abundance: NA
v_gene: TRBV5-6
CDR3aa: CASSLGDQETQYF
CDR3nt: TGTGCCAGCAGCTTGGGAGATCAAGAGACCCAGTACTTC

d_gene: NA
len: 15
j_gene: TRBJ2-7
abundance: once
v_gene: TRBV11-2
CDR3aa: CASSLDRTRSYEQYF
CDR3nt: TGTGCCAGCAGCTTAGACAGGACACGCTCCTACGAGCAGTACTTC

d_gene: TRBD1
len: 15
j_gene: TRBJ2-7
abundance: once
v_gene: TRBV7-9
CDR3aa: CASSLGQGARVEQYF
CDR3nt: TGTGCCAGCAGCTTAGGACAGGGGGCGCGCGTCGAGCAGTACTTC

d_gene: TRBD1
len: 14
j_gene: TRBJ2-7
abundance: NA
v_gene: TRBV19
CDR3aa: CASSMTGGNREQYF
CDR3nt: TGTGCCAGTAGTATGACAGGGGGGAATCGCGAGCAGTACTTC

d_gene: NA
len: 13
j_gene: TRBJ2-7
abundance: NA
v_gene: TRBV20-1
CDR3aa: CSAKTGVPYEQYF
CDR3nt: TGCAGTGCTAAGACGGGGGTTCCCTACGAGCAGTACTTC

d_gene: NA
len: 12
j_gene: TRBJ1-2
abundance: few
v_gene: TRBV7-8
CDR3aa: CASSLGGAGYTF
CDR3nt: TGTGCCAGCAGCTTGGGCGGGGCTGGCTACACCTTC

d_gene: TRBD2
len: 15
j_gene: TRBJ2-1
abundance: NA
v_gene: TRBV2
CDR3aa: CASSLLAGGYNEQFF
CDR3nt: TGTGCCAGCAGTCTACTAGCGGGGGGATACAATGAGCAGTTCTTC

d_gene: NA
len: 14
j_gene: TRBJ2-7
abundance: NA
v_gene: TRBV2
CDR3aa: CASSEAGLVHEQYF
CDR3nt: TGTGCCAGCAGTGAAGCGGGGTTAGTCCACGAGCAGTACTTC

d_gene: NA
len: 20
j_gene: TRBJ1-2
abundance: NA
v_gene: TRBV4-1
CDR3aa: CASSQEGGVGDDLANYGYTF
CDR3nt: TGCGCCAGCAGCCAAGAAGGGGGGGTAGGGGACGACCTAGCTAACTATGGCTACACCTTC

d_gene: TRBD1
len: 15
j_gene: TRBJ2-7
abundance: few
v_gene: TRBV2
CDR3aa: CASSETGQGFHEQYF
CDR3nt: TGTGCCAGCAGTGAAACTGGACAGGGGTTCCACGAGCAGTACTTC

d_gene: TRBD2
len: 16
j_gene: TRBJ2-1
abundance: NA
v_gene: TRBV7-9
CDR3aa: CASSLKRGGRNNEQFF
CDR3nt: TGTGCCAGCAGCTTAAAGCGGGGGGGCCGGAACAATGAGCAGTTCTTC

d_gene: TRBD2
len: 18
j_gene: TRBJ2-2
abundance: NA
v_gene: TRBV4-1
CDR3aa: CASSQEDRAGGPHGELFF
CDR3nt: TGCGCCAGCAGCCAAGAAGATCGCGCGGGGGGGCCGCACGGGGAGCTGTTTTTT

d_gene: NA
len: 13
j_gene: TRBJ1-5
abundance: once
v_gene: TRBV29-1
CDR3aa: CSVVTALDQPQHF
CDR3nt: TGCAGCGTAGTGACAGCGCTCGATCAGCCCCAGCATTTT

d_gene: TRBD2
len: 15
j_gene: TRBJ2-2
abundance: NA
v_gene: TRBV20-1
CDR3aa: CSARDLGGDTGELFF
CDR3nt: TGCAGTGCTAGAGATCTCGGGGGGGACACCGGGGAGCTGTTTTTT

d_gene: TRBD1
len: 17
j_gene: TRBJ1-1
abundance: NA
v_gene: TRBV6-5
CDR3aa: CASSYSNRGGLNTEAFF
CDR3nt: TGTGCCAGCAGTTACTCGAACAGGGGAGGTCTGAACACTGAAGCTTTCTTT

d_gene: NA
len: 11
j_gene: TRBJ1-1
abundance: NA
v_gene: TRBV6-5
CDR3aa: CASIWGTEAFF
CDR3nt: TGTGCCAGCATTTGGGGCACTGAAGCTTTCTTT

d_gene: NA
len: 14
j_gene: TRBJ1-4
abundance: NA
v_gene: TRBV13
CDR3aa: CASSLGLGGEKLFF
CDR3nt: TGTGCCAGCAGCTTAGGACTAGGTGGTGAAAAACTGTTTTTT

d_gene: NA
len: 12
j_gene: TRBJ2-7
abundance: NA
v_gene: TRBV27
CDR3aa: CATGMTNYEQYF
CDR3nt: TGTGCCACGGGCATGACGAACTACGAGCAGTACTTC

d_gene: NA
len: 14
j_gene: TRBJ1-5
abundance: NA
v_gene: TRBV7-3
CDR3aa: CASSLVPGGQPQHF
CDR3nt: TGTGCCAGCAGCTTAGTGCCCGGGGGTCAGCCCCAGCATTTT